This is a list of T cell receptor beta chains from one sample in a study of blood T cell repertoires in COVID-19. Some clones are missing from TCRdb's copy, which holds only in-frame ones; the method was immunoSEQ multiplex PCR. The table lists fewer than 250,000 clones, roughly 90% of them singletons. Material: PBMCs or T cells enriched from blood (not recorded which). The receptors come from a man aged 25 to 40 who had been exposed to COVID-19. CDR3s leave out the opening cysteine and the closing phenylalanine or tryptophan.

>11|TRBV12-1
ARRDLPRETQY
>12|TRBV7-6
ASSRTAINEKLF
>12|TRBV4-1
ASSRGQGRTEAF
>15|TRBV9
ASSVEGVTYANYGYT
>13|TRBV2
ASIVRRLNYNEQF
>11|TRBV12-3/TRBV12-4
ASSVIRGDTIY
>11|TRBV3-1/TRBV3-2
ASSPTGKETQY
>11|TRBV7-2
ASERGRTGELF
>12|TRBV7-8
ASSPRTGDGEQY
>14|TRBV18
ASSPPSGGSYNEQF
>10|TRBV12-3/TRBV12-4
ASQGRVAEAF
>13|TRBV7-6
ASSKRQGGNQPQH
>18|TRBV27
ASSLRGPGLAGRSSYEQY
>12|TRBV4-2
ASSQDSQGIGYT